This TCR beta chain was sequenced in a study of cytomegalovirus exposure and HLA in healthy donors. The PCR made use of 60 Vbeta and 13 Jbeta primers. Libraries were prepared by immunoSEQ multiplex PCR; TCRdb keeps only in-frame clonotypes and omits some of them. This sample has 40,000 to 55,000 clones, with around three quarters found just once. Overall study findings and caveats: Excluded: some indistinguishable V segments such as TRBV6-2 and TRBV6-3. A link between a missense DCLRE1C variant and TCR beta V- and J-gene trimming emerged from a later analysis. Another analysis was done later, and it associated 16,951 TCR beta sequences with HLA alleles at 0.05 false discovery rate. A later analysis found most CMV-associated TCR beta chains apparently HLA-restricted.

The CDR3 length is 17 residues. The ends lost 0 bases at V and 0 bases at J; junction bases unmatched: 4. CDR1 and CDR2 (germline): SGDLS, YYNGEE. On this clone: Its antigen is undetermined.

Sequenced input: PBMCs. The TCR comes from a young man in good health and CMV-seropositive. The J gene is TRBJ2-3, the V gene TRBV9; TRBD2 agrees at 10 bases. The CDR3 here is CASSVGSGGTSTDTQYF. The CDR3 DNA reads TGTGCCAGCAGCGTAGGTAGCGGGGGGACTAGCACAGATACGCAGTATTTT.